The entry below gives a single TCR beta chain sequence along with its context. Generated by immunoSEQ multiplex PCR, the TCRdb table keeps only in-frame clones and is missing some. Among more than 95,000 clones listed, more than 85% were seen once. This specimen comes from a study of control samples from healthy donors and cancer patients. This CDR3 is built from 17 residues. Germline loops: CDR1 WNHNN, CDR2 SYGVQD (reference sequence). The V and J ends lost 2 bases and 5 bases, in that order; junction bases with no gene match: 10. Sequenced material: blood. The source is a man aged 25-45 years in good health. This chain joins TRBV10-1 and TRBJ2-7; 12 nucleotides agree with TRBD1. The CDR3 protein is CASSEDLGQGARNEQYF. In nucleotides, the CDR3 is TGCGCCAGCAGTGAGGATCTGGGACAGGGGGCGAGAAACGAGCAGTACTTC.